This TCR beta chain stems from a study of blood T cells in healthy people across ages. The CDR3 runs to 14 residues. Germline V gene data show CDR1 as DFQATT and CDR2 as SNEGSKA (reference sequence). The V segment lost 6 bases and the J segment 1 base; nucleotides outside the gene matches: 8. Whole-study findings and limits: More naive CD4+ cells and higher diversity marked long-lived donors relative to aged donors. Older individuals had lower TCR beta diversity per million T cells (the decline was roughly linear).

Total RNA was isolated from each sample in quantities of at least 6 micrograms. This clonotype was counted only a few times. What it binds is not known. Then a second PCR, running about 6 to 12 cycles, was carried out with a sample-barcoded 5' primer and a J-beta primer mix. TCRdb reprocessed the 5' RACE reads with MiXCR, giving one entry per CDR3 protein. The sample consists of about 680,000 distinct CDR3 sequences, about 52% of them appearing once. The receptor's source is a woman aged 60-70 years in good health. V is TRBV20-1 and J is TRBJ1-2, with 7 nucleotides matching TRBD1. The sample taken for sequencing was blood. The CDR3, as DNA: TGCAGTGCGACAGGGCTCGGAAATAACTATGGCTACACCTTC. Translated, it gives CSATGLGNNYGYTF.